Following are 22 T cell receptor beta chains from one sample sequenced in a study of blood T cell repertoires in COVID-19. Repertoires were generated with immunoSEQ multiplex PCR, while TCRdb's copy carries only in-frame clones and drops some. The sample comprises 200,000 to 250,000 clones, about 85% of which are singletons, and roughly 3% rests with the top ten. Sequencing was done on a sample of peripheral blood. These receptors were obtained from a man aged 18 to 29 with active or convalescent COVID-19.

The chain joins TRBV6-2 or TRBV6-3 to TRBJ2-5; TRBD2 matches at 11 bases. This CDR3 comprises 15 residues. V shed 6 bases and J 5 bases; nucleotides not matched to a gene: 8. Per germline, CDR1 MNHEY and CDR2 SVGEGT. The CDR3: CASSPLAGGLETQYF. The CDR3 bases are TGTGCCAGCAGCCCCCTAGCGGGAGGTTTGGAGACCCAGTACTTC.

The CDR3 protein is CASRATGRFGAFF. CDR3 DNA: TGTGCCAGCAGAGCGACAGGGAGGTTTGGGGCTTTCTTT. The J gene is TRBJ1-1, the V gene TRBV6-5; the match to TRBD1 covers 7 bases. This CDR3 spans 13 amino acids. The V gene's germline CDR1 is MNHEY and CDR2 SVGAGI. The ends lost 6 bases at V and 11 bases at J; junction bases unmatched: 12.

The chain has TRBV11-1 and TRBJ2-3, with 8 bases that match TRBD1. The length of the CDR3 is 16 residues. Germline V gene lookup returns CDR1 SGHAT and CDR2 FQDESV (reference sequence). Trimming took 1 base from V and 7 from J; bases not matched to a gene: 10. The CDR3 loop reads CASSLGGADRGYTQYF. DNA for the CDR3: TGTGCCAGCAGCTTAGGAGGGGCCGACAGGGGATATACGCAGTATTTT.

The chain employs TRBV20-1 and TRBJ1-1; D is unresolved. Germline loops: CDR1 DFQATT, CDR2 SNEGSKA (reference sequence). The CDR3 runs 12 residues. V was pared by 3 bases and J by 3 bases, with 8 bases between. CDR3 sequence: CSASGLYTEAFF. The DNA for the CDR3 is TGCAGTGCTAGTGGTCTATACACTGAAGCTTTCTTT.

The chain is built from TRBV5-1 and TRBJ1-3; 9 positions match TRBD1. Per the germline V gene, CDR1 is SGHRS and CDR2 is YFSETQ. V dropped 4 bases and J dropped 4; count of bases not matched to a gene: 6. The CDR3 totals 15 residues. CDR3: CASSGGQGVGNTIYF. In DNA, the CDR3 is TGCGCCAGCAGCGGGGGACAGGGTGTGGGAAACACCATATATTTT.

The V gene is TRBV29-1, the J gene TRBJ1-2; D is unclear. CDR1 and CDR2 from the germline V gene are SQVTM and ANQGSEA. The CDR3 covers 13 residues. The V gene lost 5 bases and the J gene lost 3 bases, with 13 bases spanning the gap. DNA for the CDR3: TGCAGCGTTATAGTCCATTCCGACTATGGCTACACCTTC. Translation: CSVIVHSDYGYTF.

CDR3 in amino acids: CASSVSQGNAGNTIYF. CDR3 DNA sequence: TGTGCCAGCAGCGTCTCACAGGGGAATGCTGGAAACACCATATATTTT. The gene calls are TRBV9 and TRBJ1-3; 7 bases line up with TRBD1. Trimming took 2 bases from V and 2 from J; bases not matched to a gene: 7. Germline CDR1 reads SGDLS; CDR2 reads YYNGEE. The CDR3 sequence is 16 residues long. Combining the CDR3 with reference TRBV9 and TRBJ1-3 gives the whole variable domain DSGVTQTPKHLITATGQRVTLRCSPRSGDLSVYWYQQSLDQGLQFLIQYYNGEERAKGNILERFSAQQFPDLHSELNLSSLELGDSALYFCASSVSQGNAGNTIYFGEGSWLTVV.

J is TRBJ1-2 and V is TRBV19; 8 bases are a match to TRBD1. V shed 8 bases, J shed 5 bases, and the junction held 4 bases outside the gene matches. The CDR3 is made up of 12 amino acids. Germline assignment: CDR1 LNHDA and CDR2 SQIVND (reference sequence). DNA of the CDR3: TGTGCCAGTTCCGGACAGGGTTATGGCTACACCTTC. Amino acid sequence: CASSGQGYGYTF. Supplemented by reference TRBV19 and TRBJ1-2, the full variable domain reads DGGITQSPKYLFRKEGQNVTLSCEQNLNHDAMYWYRQDPGQGLRLIYYSQIVNDFQKGDIAEGYSVSREKKESFPLTVTSAQKNPTAFYLCASSGQGYGYTFGSGTRLTVV.

The chain couples TRBV6-5 to TRBJ2-2; 9 bases fit TRBD1. The V gene end was trimmed by 2 bases and the J gene end by 5 bases; junction bases not matched to a gene: 6. Germline assignment: CDR1 MNHEY and CDR2 SVGAGI. There are 16 residues in the CDR3. CDR3 residues: CASSYLGTGRTGELFF. The CDR3, as DNA: TGTGCCAGCAGTTACCTTGGGACAGGGAGAACCGGGGAGCTGTTTTTT.

The rearrangement links TRBV30 to TRBJ2-7; D possibly corresponds to TRBD1 (6 bases). V was trimmed by 0 bases and J by 5 bases, leaving 11 bases between them. This CDR3 is 13 amino acids long. CDR1 and CDR2 (germline): GTSNPN, SVGIG (reference sequence). The CDR3 is CAWSVTRGHEQYF. The CDR3 DNA is TGTGCCTGGAGTGTGACCAGGGGCCACGAGCAGTACTTC.

The rearrangement uses TRBV28 and TRBJ2-2, with D possibly matching TRBD2 (7 bases). With 3 bases removed from V and 2 bases from J, the gap between germline ends came to 10 bases. Germline V gene data show CDR1 as MDHEN and CDR2 as SYDVKM. The CDR3 spans 15 residues. CDR3: CASSFGGRNTGELFF. CDR3 nucleotide sequence: TGTGCCAGCAGTTTCGGGGGGCGTAACACCGGGGAGCTGTTTTTT.

The chain links TRBV19 to TRBJ1-1, with TRBD1 identical over 7 bases. The germline V gene encodes CDR1 LNHDA and CDR2 SQIVND (reference sequence). The CDR3 totals 14 residues. V gave up 6 bases and J gave up 1 base; unmatched junction bases: 5. The CDR3 DNA sequence: TGTGCCAGTAGCCCCCGGACAGGGAACACTGAAGCTTTCTTT. It is translated as CASSPRTGNTEAFF.

This clone was seen more than once but under ten times. The V and J genes are TRBV7-2 and TRBJ1-1, with D maybe TRBD1 (6 bases). Germline CDR1 SGHTA, CDR2 FQGNSA. This CDR3 contains 14 residues. The V gene lost 5 bases and the J gene lost 11 bases, with 21 bases spanning the gap. The CDR3, as DNA: TGTGCCAGCAGCAGTACAGGGTTGTCCGGATGGGCTTTCTTT. This codes for CASSSTGLSGWAFF.

The chain recombines TRBV28 with TRBJ1-6; perhaps TRBD1 as D (6 bases). Trimming took 4 bases from V and 9 from J, leaving 19 bases between them. The germline gives CDR1 MDHEN, CDR2 SYDVKM. The CDR3 has 16 residues. CDR3 sequence reads: CASSSPGGTSVSPLHF. CDR3 sequence (DNA): TGTGCCAGCAGTTCCCCCGGTGGGACAAGTGTTTCACCCCTCCACTTT.

This chain joins TRBV18 and TRBJ1-4; 9 nucleotides match TRBD1. Germline V lookup: CDR1 KGHSH, CDR2 LQKENI. The CDR3 loop spans 14 amino acids. After removal of 5 bases from V and 8 bases from J, the junction contained 6 bases not matched to a gene. The CDR3 sequence is CASSRTGEGEKLFF. As DNA, the CDR3 is TGTGCCAGCTCAAGGACAGGGGAGGGCGAAAAACTGTTTTTT.

This chain connects TRBV29-1 to TRBJ1-1; TRBD1 might be the D (6 bases). CDR1 is SQVTM, CDR2 ANQGSEA, per germline. The CDR3 length is 13 residues. V shed 2 bases and J shed 6 bases, with 13 bases lying between them. CDR3 DNA: TGCAGCGTTGAACCGGGGGGCTTTTCTGAAGCTTTCTTT. Translating gives CSVEPGGFSEAFF.

This chain connects TRBV3-1 (or the pseudogene TRBV3-2) to TRBJ2-1; D gene uncertain. The ends were cut back, 4 bases at V and 5 bases at J, with 18 bases in the middle. The CDR3 totals 16 residues. Germline loops: CDR1 LGHDT, CDR2 YNNKEL (reference sequence). The CDR3 nucleotides are TGTGCCAGCAGCCTCTCCGACATAGTATCACACAATGAGCAGTTCTTC. It encodes CASSLSDIVSHNEQFF.

The gene calls are TRBV11-1 and TRBJ2-1; 13 nucleotides align to TRBD2. Germline values: CDR1 SGHAT, CDR2 FQDESV (reference sequence). This CDR3 has 15 residues. After removal of 3 bases from V and 7 bases from J, the junction contained 3 bases not matched to a gene. The CDR3 sequence: CASSLTTSGGNEQFF. DNA of the CDR3: TGTGCCAGCAGCTTGACGACTAGCGGGGGGAATGAGCAGTTCTTC.

The V and J genes are TRBV9 and TRBJ1-2, with 9 bases aligning to TRBD1. CDR3 length: 13 amino acids. The germline V gene has CDR1 SGDLS and CDR2 YYNGEE. The junction had 4 bases not matched to a gene; V was cut back by 5 bases and J by 5 bases. The CDR3 spells CASSDRGSYGYTF. CDR3 bases: TGTGCCAGCAGTGACAGGGGGAGTTATGGCTACACCTTC.

In nucleotides, the CDR3 is TGTGCCAGCACCTCTATGGACAGGCTGGCCAAAAACATTCAGTACTTC. Protein sequence: CASTSMDRLAKNIQYF. This chain connects TRBV2 to TRBJ2-4, with 7 nucleotides matching TRBD1. CDR1 SNHLY and CDR2 FYNNEI come from the germline V gene. The CDR3 sequence is 16 residues long. V gave up 7 bases and J gave up 1 base; unmatched junction bases: 10.

The rearrangement joins TRBV7-9 to TRBJ1-1; 7 positions match TRBD1. Germline V gene lookup returns CDR1 SEHNR and CDR2 FQNEAQ (reference sequence). Losses at the gene ends were 5 bases for V and 2 bases for J; bases not matched to a gene: 20. This CDR3 contains 19 residues. In nucleotides, the CDR3 is TGTGCCAGCAGCCCGCTCTACAGGGGAACCCTCTTGATAAACACTGAAGCTTTCTTT. Its protein is CASSPLYRGTLLINTEAFF. Full variable domain (outside the CDR3, taken from reference TRBV7-9 and TRBJ1-1): DTGVSQNPRHKITKRGQNVTFRCDPISEHNRLYWYRQTLGQGPEFLTYFQNEAQLEKSRLLSDRFSAERPKGSFSTLEIQRTEQGDSAMYLCASSPLYRGTLLINTEAFFGQGTRLTVV.

The chain is built from TRBV5-5 and TRBJ1-4, with 9 bases identical to TRBD1. Germline V lookup: CDR1 SGHKS, CDR2 YYEKEE (reference sequence). The CDR3 sequence is 15 residues long. The junction had 7 bases not matched to a gene; V was cut back by 4 bases and J by 6 bases. The CDR3 reads CASSVDGTGYEKLFF. The CDR3 nucleotides are TGTGCCAGCAGCGTGGATGGGACAGGGTATGAAAAACTGTTTTTT.